This T cell receptor beta chain was sequenced during a study of T-cell reconstitution after alpha-beta-depleted transplantation in children. The library targeted TCRbeta and was prepared with unique molecular identifiers. TCRdb re-called the PCR reads with MiXCR, one entry per CDR3 protein. Of about 610,000 distinct CDR3 sequences in the sample, approximately 10% were seen once. Sequenced here: PBMCs from the stem cell graft donor, sampled from the stem cell graft. The source is a human donor who donated a stem cell graft to a child with acute myeloid leukemia.

CDR3 loop: CAISETDTQYF. The CDR3 DNA is TGTGCCATCAGTGAAACAGATACGCAGTATTTT. The V and J genes are TRBV10-3 and TRBJ2-3; D is unclear. The germline gives CDR1 ENHRY, CDR2 SYGVKD. This CDR3 region has 11 residues. Trimming shortened V by 3 bases and J by 3 bases, and 1 base separated the two germline ends.